This T cell receptor beta chain appears in the sequencing data of a study of shared clonotypes between healthy human individuals (dated by TCRdb to 2020 to 2022). For context, the study as a whole: The cohort comprised two women and a few men aged 18 to 49 years. For each donor, CD4 naive and CD4 memory were each run on three plates, CD8 naive on two plates, and CD8 memory on one plate. To estimate repertoire size and how much clonotype sharing occurs between individuals, the study deeply sequenced the blood TCR repertoires of about five healthy adults. To increase sequencing depth and limit assay-specific biases, TCR repertoire library preparation and sequencing were carried out by different laboratories using diverse techniques. Between about 0.8 and 9.5 billion PBMCs per donor were obtained by leukapheresis.

General conclusions and limits of the study: Compared with non-shared clonotypes, the clonotypes found in all four sorted-subset donors had higher generation probabilities. Naive subsets generally had larger estimated clonotype richness than memory subsets did. Pairwise subsampling led to the expectation that sequencing depth would affect the degree of clonotype sharing among donors. Even with the large sequencing depth, rarefaction of the sorted-subset datasets indicated that sequencing was incomplete. Sampling was restricted to blood, and TCR repertoires in tissues likely differ from the TCR repertoires found in blood. Because the study included a small number of donors, the genetic and exposure-history diversity represented was limited. When a few donors were compared, the shared fraction of clonotypes was approximately 5% for naive CD4, 3% to 4% for naive CD8, roughly 2.5% for memory CD4, and around 0.4% for memory CD8.

The CDR3 runs 18 amino acids, cysteine and phenylalanine included. Only CDR3 DNA is held: 54 bases, read in frame from base 1. In the germline V gene (reference sequence), CDR1 corresponds to SGHNT and CDR2 to YYREEE. The V end gives up 0 bases and the J end 1 base, leaving 9 bases in the junction not matched to a gene. In the case of this clone: This clone's antigen is unknown. Qualities for individual bases were not recorded, and no much larger clone is one base off.

Donors were healthy HIV-negative adults with no recently reported acute infections or vaccinations. Every donor was a Caucasian adult living in Nashville, Tennessee, USA. CD4+ T cells were enriched through magnetic negative selection, after which naive cells were positively selected on CD45RA and the remaining negative fraction served as the memory subset. Blood was obtained by leukapheresis, after which PBMCs were separated by Ficoll-Histopaque density gradient centrifugation and cryopreserved in liquid nitrogen vapor phase. Purity and quantity of every magnetically sorted T cell population were checked by analytical flow cytometry. Genomic DNA was isolated from each sorted fraction and quantified by UV absorbance on a Nanodrop 2000c. Using the deep immunoSEQ assay, multiplex PCR amplified TCR CDR3 regions from genomic DNA. Genomic DNA extracted from each cell subset was distributed evenly over all wells of several immunoSEQ 96-well plates, and each plate served as one replicate. For sorted subsets, around 200 ng genomic DNA, equal to 30,000 or so T cell genomes, was loaded into each replicate PCR. The purified libraries were quantified using a Qubit 3.0 fluorometer, sized with a Bioanalyzer 2100, and then quantified again using the KAPA Library Quantification kit. Every immunoSEQ 96-well plate was sequenced on a separate single-read 150-cycle Illumina NextSeq 550 flow cell. Regarding the original processing steps: The immunoSEQ output contained only junctional sequences without quality scores, so filtering could not match that applied to full-length reads. Sequences were annotated with PyIR, a Python wrapper for IgBLAST v1.9, and V/J genes and CDR3 were assigned using IMGT germline references. Reads were filtered out if the reads had weak V/J assignments (E-value above 1e-6), no CDR3, stop codons, out-of-frame junctions, or ambiguous translated residues. V3J clonotypes were defined as sequences sharing the same inferred V gene, J gene, and CDR3 amino acid sequence. To compute the percentage overlap between repertoires, the number of shared unique clonotypes was divided by the size of the smaller repertoire. RTK rarefaction, the Chao1 estimator, and Recon v2.1 estimates of unobserved clonotypes were used to assess repertoire richness. For all TCRbeta clonotypes obtained by the gDNA method from a few donors, generation probabilities were computed with OLGA. TCRdb obtained this table from immuneACCESS and retained in-frame rearrangements with V and J assigned. These tables miss some clones; where compared with another copy, unresolved V genes account for less than half of the shortfall, and the remainder is unexplained. V and J calls and clone size are as listed in that table; D and trimming were resolved from the DNA. Counted in this sample were more than 500,000 clones; around 96% of them appeared once. The ten largest clonotypes hold 0.05% to 0.08% of the sample.

Input material: naive CD4+ T cells sorted from blood. This specimen's cell subset or site label, interpreted: CD45RA+ positively selected. This chain joins TRBV5-4 to TRBJ1-1, and TRBD1 aligns with 10 junction nucleotides. The receptor's source is a woman between 25 and 40 years old in good health. The DNA reads as follows: TGTGCCAGCAGCTTGGTTGGCGGGACAGGGGTAAGGAACACTGAAGCTTTCTTT. Its product reads: CASSLVGGTGVRNTEAFF.